This paragraph covers one T cell receptor (beta chain) sequence. CDR1 is KGHDR, CDR2 SFDVKD, per germline. CDR3 length equals 13 residues. V was clipped by 3 bases and J by 7 bases, with 9 bases between them. The data originate from a study of blood T cell repertoires in COVID-19. In the study overall: From the United States, Italy and Spain came samples of acute and convalescent COVID-19. Sources were T cells, B-cell-depleted T cells, or PBMCs; the material itself was cDNA or gDNA.

Authors' processing steps: Amplification of reference gene primers was used by the study to estimate nucleated cell counts. Data came from immunoSEQ multiplex PCR; TCRdb stores just in-frame clones and leaves some out. The DNA gave D and trimming, while V, J and clone size come from that table. The data contain about 92,000 clones, roughly 80% of them seen just once; the ten biggest clones take up nearly 9%. The sample consisted of peripheral blood. V usage is TRBV24-1 and J usage is TRBJ1-5, with D possibly TRBD1 on 5 matching bases. The sequence was obtained from a middle-aged man who had recovered from COVID-19. CDR3 in amino acids: CATSDITGQPQHF. DNA for the CDR3: TGTGCCACCAGTGATATCACAGGCCAGCCCCAGCATTTT.